This TCR beta chain was sequenced during a study of cytomegalovirus exposure and HLA in healthy donors (dated by TCRdb to 2016 to 2017). Turning to the overall study: An earlier analysis of 550 to 700 of the donors reported 250 to 350 Gb of sequence data and 117 million unique TCR beta sequences from about 200 million T cells. An early release covering 550 to 650 HLA-typed donors comprised around 300 gigabases of sequencing data and roughly 86 million unique TCR sequences. Among the approximately 400 genotyped donors, approximately 76% belonged to the genetic ancestry cluster associated with self-reported Caucasian donors. The study aimed to test whether signatures of past pathogen exposure could be identified by cataloging public T cell receptors. The study used immunosequencing to profile the T cell repertoires of hundreds of subjects and linked those repertoires to cytomegalovirus serostatus. Besides the first cohort of under 700 subjects, a separate validation cohort made up of roughly 130 different subjects was used. The study combined high-throughput TCR immunosequencing, statistical association of individual TCRs with disease status, and machine learning to predict cytomegalovirus infection status. A later analysis re-examined previously published TCR beta repertoires from 610 or so donors and added high-resolution HLA genotyping to investigate patterns of TCR occurrence. Rather than using new phenotypic data, the later analysis identified candidate immune exposures from TCR beta sequences and from how often those sequences occurred across donors. An earlier analysis of some 600 of the donors applied high-throughput TCR beta sequencing to assess whether each TCR beta V gene segment acted as functional or pseudogenic. Alongside the repertoire data, information on donor age, sex, ethnicity and CMV serostatus was compiled. A later genetic analysis used genome-wide SNP genotypes for about 65% of the 666 donors, treating that subset as a discovery cohort. Every repertoire in the discovery cohort had been generated on one and the same sequencing platform. Both class I and class II loci were covered by HLA typing, at four-digit resolution. The number of donors typed differed by locus, with 629-630 for A, B, C, DRB1 and DQB1, roughly 520 for DQA1, some 570 for DPA1, and around 460 for DPB1. Four to six DR-DQ haplotypes were handled as single units for association and clustering because linkage in the cohort was strong. On average, approximately 250,000 unique TCR beta nucleotide sequences were sequenced per donor among a few hundred genotyped donors of the cohort, with approximately 18% of those sequences being non-productive.

V and J are truncated by 1 base and 7 bases respectively, leaving an intervening sequence of 14 bases. Inclusive of the bounding cysteine and phenylalanine, the CDR3 is 15 residues long. Just the 45-base CDR3 DNA is kept, in frame starting at base 1. The germline V gene (reference sequence) specifies SGHAT as CDR1 and FQDESV as CDR2. Concerning this clone itself: Its antigen is unknown.

The cohort comprised some 700 healthy bone marrow donors. Cohort members were all nominally healthy when sampled, although unrecorded immune exposures were likely present. The donor was CMV seropositive and belonged to the group of a few hundred seropositive cohort members. Every donor gave a peripheral blood sample, and the peripheral blood mononuclear cells from that sample were used for TCR beta sequencing. Genomic DNA extraction from the blood cell samples was performed with the Qiagen DNeasy Blood Extraction Kit. Broad study findings and their caveats: The classifier was reported to diagnose cytomegalovirus status with high specificity and sensitivity in both the original and validation cohorts. In a later genetic analysis, fewer N-insertions in productive TCRs were reported among donors in an Asian-associated ancestry cluster than the roughly 670-donor mean. A few of the identified cytomegalovirus-associated TCR beta chains were confirmed in vitro to be specific for cytomegalovirus antigens. A later analysis reported that several top co-occurrence clusters appeared linked to parvovirus B19, influenza, CMV and Epstein-Barr virus. An association between a missense DCLRE1C variant and V-gene and J-gene trimming of TCR beta chains was found in a later genetic analysis and replicated in an independent cohort. The cohort was sequenced for TCR beta chains only, and without alpha or paired-chain data the features that could be detected were limited. According to a later analysis, TCR association rates differed among HLA loci, with DRB1 alleles showing the most associated TCRs and HLA-C alleles showing the fewest. At a false discovery rate of 0.05, a later analysis linked 15,000 to 20,000 TCR beta sequences to specific HLA alleles. A later analysis found that HLA-associated TCR beta chains were more clonally expanded and had lower generation probabilities than equally common non-associated chains. Linkage disequilibrium might explain the correlated functional status among segregating V segments, but an unknown experimental factor could not be excluded. The only immune exposure information available for the cohort was CMV serostatus. Because counts were too low, 15 to 20 rarely observed V segments, including chromosome 9 orphons, were excluded from the earlier analysis of 587 of the donors. The 87-base-pair reads could not distinguish some IMGT-functional V segments, including TRBV6-2 and TRBV6-3, so those segments were excluded. In the study, approximately 160 TCR beta chains were listed as associated with cytomegalovirus. Because some donors lacked HLA typing at each locus, the association tests relied only on the typed subset. A cluster of highly shared sequence variants was judged likely to represent a technical artifact of the sequencing pipeline. According to a later analysis, most CMV-associated TCR beta chains appeared to be HLA-restricted, and the HLA associations seemed to be driven largely by CMV exposure. Presence/absence analyses assumed roughly uniform sequencing depth across donors, an assumption that may not hold. A further reported finding was that TCR beta sequences accurately predicted the HLA-A and HLA-B alleles for most subjects in the first cohort. An earlier analysis of some 590 of the donors showed that most TCR beta V segments appeared in productive rearrangements either about 87% or about 30% of the time, which broadly matched IMGT annotations. When HLA alleles, especially DR and DQ, strongly co-occurred, attributing TCR associations to individual alleles was difficult. Across donors, most TCR sequences were observed very rarely, whereas some public TCRs were present in many individuals. According to the authors, the approach could potentially be generalized to other disease states and immunological phenotypes.

Libraries were constructed by the immunoSEQ multiplex PCR assay. A mixture of 60 forward primers for TCR Vbeta segments and 13 reverse primers for TCR Jbeta segments was used in the multiplex PCR. A multiplex PCR assay on genomic DNA amplified the CDR3 region of rearranged TCR beta genes. On the Illumina HiSeq System, the amplified TCR beta libraries were sequenced as 87-base-pair reads. Concerning the study's data processing: A later analysis tallied roughly 78 million unique TCR beta chains across the 660 or so repertoires, and some 10 million of those chains were shared by two or more donors. A nearest-neighbor algorithm error-corrected the raw reads and collapsed the reads into unique sequences, merging closely related sequences to remove PCR and sequencing errors. To assign V, D and J gene segments, CDR3 sequences were aligned to IMGT reference sequences. For a sequence to be retained, a match of at least six nucleotides was required to both a V gene segment and a J gene segment. A rearrangement was called productive if the CDR3 had no stop codons and remained in frame with V and J, and every other rearrangement was called non-productive. Following IMGT convention, CDR3 was defined as the stretch from the second conserved V-encoded cysteine to the conserved J-encoded phenylalanine. The earlier analysis of 587 of the donors excluded any sequence lacking an unambiguous match to a single V gene segment. In an earlier analysis of 587 of the donors, V segments were called functional above 56.7% productive rearrangements and were called segregating when the between-donor standard deviation exceeded 5%. A statistical classification framework was developed to diagnose cytomegalovirus status using the catalog of TCR beta chain sequences. In a later analysis, V and J genes were assigned by comparing TCR nucleotide sequences against IMGT/GENE-DB human TR gene sequences. A later analysis assigned CDR3 sequences and most-parsimonious VDJ recombination scenarios with the TCRdist pipeline. A later analysis defined each TCR beta chain by its CDR3 amino acid sequence plus V-gene family, and excluded reads lacking a unique V-gene family. A later analysis removed several hundred highly shared, low-generation-probability nucleotide sequences to deal with suspected cross-contamination and a sequencing artifact. A later analysis calculated a clonal expansion index for each public chain from normalized within-repertoire ranks of inferred template counts. A later analysis computed generation probabilities with a VDJ recombination model fitted to out-of-frame rearrangements, and checked the results against IGoR. In a later analysis, TCR-TCR, TCR-HLA and TCR-CMV co-occurrence was scored with hypergeometric tests, and a repertoire-size bias correction was applied to TCR pairs. In a later analysis, false discovery rates were estimated by permuting HLA or CMV assignments 20 times. In a later analysis, co-occurring TCRs were grouped using DBSCAN, with TCRdist sequence similarity added in when clustering inside HLA-allele-positive subsets. For co-occurrence clustering, repertoires with fewer than 30,000 or more than 120,000 public chains were excluded, along with five repertoires with anomalous nucleotide sharing. The table comes from immuneACCESS by way of TCRdb, which keeps in-frame sequences with V and J called. Part of the clones is missing from these tables; in studies checked, under half for an unresolved V gene and the rest for unknown reasons. From that table come the V and J calls and clone size; the DNA was used to work out D and trimming. The sample's own table lists tens of thousands of clones. The top ten hold 12% of the sample.

The clonotype was recovered from a woman aged 25-40 years in good health and CMV-seropositive. The sample comprised PBMCs. In this chain, TRBV11-1 is recombined with TRBJ2-1; TRBD2 is perhaps the D gene, given 6 matching bases. The CDR3 region: CASSLVRGEGNEQFF. DNA sequence: TGTGCCAGCAGCTTAGTGCGGGGAGAGGGGAATGAGCAGTTCTTC. The CDR3, completed at both ends by the reference TRBV11-1 and TRBJ2-1 genes, gives the full variable domain EAEVAQSPRYKITEKSQAVAFWCDPISGHATLYWYRQILGQGPELLVQFQDESVVDDSQLPKDRFSAERLKGVDSTLKIQPAELGDSAMYLCASSLVRGEGNEQFFGPGTRLTVL.